This paragraph reports one T cell receptor beta chain. The CDR3 extends over 14 amino acids. V was clipped by 1 base and J by 6 bases, with 13 bases between them. Germline loops: CDR1 SGHDT, CDR2 YYEEEE. Original data processing: For nucleated cells, counts were estimated from reference gene primer amplification. The assay was immunoSEQ multiplex PCR, and TCRdb's table has in-frame clones only and misses some. That table is the source of V, J and clone size, and D and trimming were worked out from the DNA. This sample has 70,000 to 95,000 clones, with more than 75% found just once. These data come from a study of blood T cell repertoires in COVID-19.

The sequence came from a human donor in a cohort sampled during active COVID-19. The sample was peripheral blood. J is TRBJ1-2 and V is TRBV5-6, with D maybe TRBD1 (6 bases). CDR3 in DNA: TGTGCCAGCAGCTTGTTCCCAGGGGTTAATGGCTACACCTTC. Its protein product is CASSLFPGVNGYTF. The variable domain in full, completed from reference TRBV5-6 and TRBJ1-2, reads DAGVTQSPTHLIKTRGQQVTLRCSPKSGHDTVSWYQQALGQGPQFIFQYYEEEERQRGNFPDRFSGHQFPNYSSELNVNALLLGDSALYLCASSLFPGVNGYTFGSGTRLTVV.